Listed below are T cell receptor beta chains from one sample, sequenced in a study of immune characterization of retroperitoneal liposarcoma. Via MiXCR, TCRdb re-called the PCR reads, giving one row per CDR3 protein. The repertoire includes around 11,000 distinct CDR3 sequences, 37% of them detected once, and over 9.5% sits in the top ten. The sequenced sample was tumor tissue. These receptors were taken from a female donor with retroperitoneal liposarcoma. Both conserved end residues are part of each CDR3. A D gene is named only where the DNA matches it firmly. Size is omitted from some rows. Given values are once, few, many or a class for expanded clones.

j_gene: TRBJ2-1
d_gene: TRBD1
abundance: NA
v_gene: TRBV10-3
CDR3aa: CAISEPRTGALNEQFF
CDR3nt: TGTGCCATCAGTGAGCCCCGGACAGGGGCGCTCAATGAGCAGTTCTTC

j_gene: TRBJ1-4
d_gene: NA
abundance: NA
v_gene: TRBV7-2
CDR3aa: CASSPPGLRNEKLFF
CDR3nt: TGTGCCAGCAGCCCCCCGGGACTGAGAAATGAAAAACTGTTTTTT

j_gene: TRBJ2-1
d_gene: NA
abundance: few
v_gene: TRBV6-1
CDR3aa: CASSLSLREQFF
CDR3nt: TGTGCCAGCAGTCTATCTCTGCGCGAGCAGTTCTTC

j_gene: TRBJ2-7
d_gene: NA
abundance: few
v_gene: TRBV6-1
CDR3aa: CASSELGRSNEQYF
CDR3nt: TGTGCCAGCAGTGAATTGGGGCGGTCAAACGAGCAGTACTTC

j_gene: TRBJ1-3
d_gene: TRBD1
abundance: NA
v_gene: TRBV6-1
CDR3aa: CASRPDRVGNTIYF
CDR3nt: TGTGCCAGCAGGCCTGACAGGGTCGGGAACACCATATATTTT

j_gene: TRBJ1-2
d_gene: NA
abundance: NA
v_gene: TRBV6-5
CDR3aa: CASSYGDESYGYTF
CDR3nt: TGTGCCAGCAGTTACGGAGACGAGAGCTATGGCTACACCTTC

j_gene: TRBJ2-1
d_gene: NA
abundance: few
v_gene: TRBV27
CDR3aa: CASGWGLGNEQFF
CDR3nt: TGTGCCAGCGGGTGGGGTTTGGGAAATGAGCAGTTCTTC

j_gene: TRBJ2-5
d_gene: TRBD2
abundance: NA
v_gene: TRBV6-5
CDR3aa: CASSGTSGREETQYF
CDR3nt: TGTGCCAGCAGCGGGACTAGCGGGAGAGAAGAGACCCAGTACTTC

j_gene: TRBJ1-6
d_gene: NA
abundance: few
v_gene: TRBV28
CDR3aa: CASTPRKESPLHF
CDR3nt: TGTGCCAGCACCCCGCGCAAGGAATCACCCCTCCACTTT

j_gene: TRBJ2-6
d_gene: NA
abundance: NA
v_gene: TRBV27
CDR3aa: CASSSGRLSGANVLTF
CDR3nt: TGTGCCAGCAGCTCCGGACGCCTCTCTGGGGCCAACGTCCTGACTTTC

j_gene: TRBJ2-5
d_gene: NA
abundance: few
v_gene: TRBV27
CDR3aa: CASSWGTAQETQYF
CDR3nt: TGTGCCAGCAGTTGGGGGACTGCCCAAGAGACCCAGTACTTC

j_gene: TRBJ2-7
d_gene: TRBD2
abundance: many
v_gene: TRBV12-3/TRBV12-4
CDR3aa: CASSPTSGTYNEQYF
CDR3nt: TGTGCCAGCAGCCCGACTAGCGGAACCTACAATGAGCAGTACTTC

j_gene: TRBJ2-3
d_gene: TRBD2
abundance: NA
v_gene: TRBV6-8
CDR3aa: CASRPSGRGSYEQYF
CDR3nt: TGTGCCAGCAGACCAAGCGGGAGGGGCTCCTACGAGCAGTATTTT

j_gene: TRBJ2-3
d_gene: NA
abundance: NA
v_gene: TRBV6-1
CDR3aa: CASSAQWLRDTQYF
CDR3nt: TGTGCCAGCAGTGCCCAGTGGCTTCGAGATACGCAGTATTTT

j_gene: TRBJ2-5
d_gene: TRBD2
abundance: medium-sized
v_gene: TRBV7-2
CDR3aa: CASSLGPPSGRAEETQYF
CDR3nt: TGTGCCAGCAGCTTAGGGCCCCCTAGCGGGAGGGCCGAAGAGACCCAGTACTTC

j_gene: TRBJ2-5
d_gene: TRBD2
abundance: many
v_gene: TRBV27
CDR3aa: CASSLSSYGTSGETQYF
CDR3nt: TGTGCCAGCAGTCTCTCTTCATACGGGACTAGCGGTGAGACCCAGTACTTC

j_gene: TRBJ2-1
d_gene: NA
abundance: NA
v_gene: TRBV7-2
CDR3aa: CASNQNEQFF
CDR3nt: TGTGCCAGCAACCAAAATGAGCAGTTCTTC

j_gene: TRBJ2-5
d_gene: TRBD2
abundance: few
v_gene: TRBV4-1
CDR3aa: CASSQVGTSGGGQETQYF
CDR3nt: TGCGCCAGCAGCCAAGTCGGGACTAGCGGGGGGGGTCAAGAGACCCAGTACTTC

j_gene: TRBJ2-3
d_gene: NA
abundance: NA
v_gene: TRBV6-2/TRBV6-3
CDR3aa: CASTTTDTQYF
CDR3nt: TGTGCCAGCACTACCACAGATACGCAGTATTTT

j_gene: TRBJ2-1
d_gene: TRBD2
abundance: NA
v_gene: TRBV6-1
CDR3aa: CASSEASGGQETQFF
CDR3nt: TGTGCCAGCAGTGAAGCTAGCGGGGGGCAAGAGACCCAGTTCTTC

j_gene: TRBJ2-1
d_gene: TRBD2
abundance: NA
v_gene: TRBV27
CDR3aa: CASRGSGANNEQFF
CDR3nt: TGTGCCAGCAGGGGGAGCGGGGCCAACAATGAGCAGTTCTTC

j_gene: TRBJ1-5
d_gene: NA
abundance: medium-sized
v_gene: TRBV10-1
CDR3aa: CASFAQGMKQPQHF
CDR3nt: TGCGCCAGTTTCGCTCAGGGGATGAAGCAGCCCCAGCATTTT

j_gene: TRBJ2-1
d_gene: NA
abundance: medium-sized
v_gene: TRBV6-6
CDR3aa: CASSYSEGSAEQFF
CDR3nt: TGTGCCAGCAGTTACTCCGAGGGGTCTGCGGAGCAGTTCTTC

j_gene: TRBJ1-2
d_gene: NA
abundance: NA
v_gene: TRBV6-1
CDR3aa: CASSEVAGEGYGYTF
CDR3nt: TGTGCCAGCAGTGAAGTGGCGGGCGAGGGCTATGGCTACACCTTC

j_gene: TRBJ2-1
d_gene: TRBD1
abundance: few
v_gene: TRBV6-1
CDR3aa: CASSTRQGGYNEQFF
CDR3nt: TGTGCCAGCAGTACTCGACAGGGGGGCTACAATGAGCAGTTCTTC

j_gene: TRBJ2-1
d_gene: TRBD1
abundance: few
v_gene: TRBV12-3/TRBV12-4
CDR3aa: CASSLWTGEQFF
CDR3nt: TGTGCCAGCAGTTTGTGGACAGGCGAGCAGTTCTTC

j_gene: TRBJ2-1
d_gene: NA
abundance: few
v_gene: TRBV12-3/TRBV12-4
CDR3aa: CASSLGETQFF
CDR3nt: TGTGCCAGCAGTTTAGGGGAGACCCAGTTCTTC

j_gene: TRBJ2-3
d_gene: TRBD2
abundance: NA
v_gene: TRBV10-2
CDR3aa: CASSDSRLAGRTDTQYF
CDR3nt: TGCGCCAGCAGTGATTCCCGACTAGCGGGACGCACAGATACGCAGTATTTT

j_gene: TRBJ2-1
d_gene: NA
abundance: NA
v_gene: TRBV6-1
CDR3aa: CASSPRGGFHEQFF
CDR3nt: TGTGCCAGCAGCCCTCGTGGAGGTTTCCACGAGCAGTTCTTC

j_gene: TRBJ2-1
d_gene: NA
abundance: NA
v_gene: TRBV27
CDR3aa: CASHDRYDNEQFF
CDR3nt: TGTGCCAGCCACGACAGGTACGACAATGAGCAGTTCTTC

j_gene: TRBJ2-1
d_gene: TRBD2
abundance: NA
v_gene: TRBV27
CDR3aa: CASSFSGSGSYNEQFF
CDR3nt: TGTGCCAGCAGTTTTAGCGGGAGTGGCTCCTACAATGAGCAGTTCTTC

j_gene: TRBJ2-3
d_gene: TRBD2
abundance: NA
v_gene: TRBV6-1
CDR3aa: CASRIGTSGMTSTDTQYF
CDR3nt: TGTGCCAGCAGGATCGGGACTAGCGGGATGACTAGCACAGATACGCAGTATTTT

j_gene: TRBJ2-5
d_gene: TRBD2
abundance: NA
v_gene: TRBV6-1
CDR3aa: CASMRGGYQETQYF
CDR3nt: TGTGCCAGCATGCGGGGGGGGTACCAAGAGACCCAGTACTTC

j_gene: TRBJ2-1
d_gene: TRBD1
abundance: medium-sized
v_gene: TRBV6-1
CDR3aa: CASRRTGIVETQFF
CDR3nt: TGTGCCAGCAGAAGGACAGGGATTGTGGAGACCCAGTTCTTC

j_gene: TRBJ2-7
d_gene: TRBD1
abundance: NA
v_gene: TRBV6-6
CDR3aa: CASSPGTAYEQYF
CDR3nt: TGTGCCAGCAGTCCTGGGACAGCTTACGAGCAGTACTTC

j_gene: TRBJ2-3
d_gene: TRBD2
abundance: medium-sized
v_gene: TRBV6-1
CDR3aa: CASSEGWAGVTDTQYF
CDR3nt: TGTGCCAGCAGTGAAGGTTGGGCGGGAGTGACAGATACGCAGTATTTT